Listed below are T cell receptor beta chains from one sample, sequenced in a study of technical replicates of blood from a handful of donors. Clones were read by immunoSEQ multiplex PCR, and TCRdb kept only the in-frame ones, dropping some. The sample shows some 70,000 clones, less than 98% of them seen only once. The sample consisted of T cells isolated from PBMCs. These receptors were taken from a human donor in good health. CDR3s include the opening cysteine and the closing phenylalanine or tryptophan. The D gene is left open where the match is weak.

v_gene: TRBV6-6; j_gene: TRBJ2-2; d_gene: TRBD2; CDR3nt: TGTGCCAGCAGTCCCGTGGGGGGGACCGGGGAGCTGTTTTTT; CDR3aa: CASSPVGGTGELFF
v_gene: TRBV11-2; j_gene: TRBJ2-1; d_gene: TRBD2; CDR3nt: TGTGCCAGCAGCCCGCGGGTAGCGGGTGTTAATGAGCAGTTCTTC; CDR3aa: CASSPRVAGVNEQFF
v_gene: TRBV27; j_gene: TRBJ2-7; d_gene: TRBD1; CDR3nt: TGTGCCAGCAGTTTTGGGACAGCCATCTACGAGCAGTACTTC; CDR3aa: CASSFGTAIYEQYF
v_gene: TRBV18; j_gene: TRBJ2-7; d_gene: TRBD1; CDR3nt: TGTGCCAGCTCACAGGAATTGGGACAGGGCTCCTACGAGCAGTACTTC; CDR3aa: CASSQELGQGSYEQYF
v_gene: TRBV9; j_gene: TRBJ2-7; d_gene: NA; CDR3nt: TGTGCCAGCAGCCCCCCTGGACACTACGAGCAGTACTTC; CDR3aa: CASSPPGHYEQYF
v_gene: TRBV30; j_gene: TRBJ1-1; d_gene: TRBD1; CDR3nt: TGTGCCTGGAGTACAGGGGGCCAAAGCACTGAAGCTTTCTTT; CDR3aa: CAWSTGGQSTEAFF
v_gene: TRBV29-1; j_gene: TRBJ1-4; d_gene: TRBD1; CDR3nt: TGCAGCGGTGGACAGGGTGCAGGCACTAATGAAAAACTGTTTTTT; CDR3aa: CSGGQGAGTNEKLFF
v_gene: TRBV20-1; j_gene: TRBJ2-7; d_gene: NA; CDR3nt: TGCAGTGCCAGCGACAGGTACGAGCAGTACTTC; CDR3aa: CSASDRYEQYF
v_gene: TRBV27; j_gene: TRBJ2-5; d_gene: NA; CDR3nt: TGTGCCAGCAGTTTGGGGAGAGGGGAGACCCAGTACTTC; CDR3aa: CASSLGRGETQYF
v_gene: TRBV6-6; j_gene: TRBJ1-5; d_gene: NA; CDR3nt: TGTGCCAGCAGTTACTCGACGGGTTGGGGCAATCAGCCCCAGCATTTT; CDR3aa: CASSYSTGWGNQPQHF
v_gene: TRBV28; j_gene: TRBJ1-2; d_gene: TRBD1; CDR3nt: TGTGCCAGCAGTTCGCATACGACAGGGGCTCGGGAAGGTGGCTACACCTTC; CDR3aa: CASSSHTTGAREGGYTF
v_gene: TRBV7-9; j_gene: TRBJ2-2; d_gene: NA; CDR3nt: TGTGCCAGCACCCCAAGTATAATCGGGAACACCGGGGAGCTGTTTTTT; CDR3aa: CASTPSIIGNTGELFF
v_gene: TRBV5-1; j_gene: TRBJ2-3; d_gene: NA; CDR3nt: TGCGCCAGCAGCTCCGGCCAGGGCTCAGATACGCAGTATTTT; CDR3aa: CASSSGQGSDTQYF
v_gene: TRBV7-9; j_gene: TRBJ2-7; d_gene: TRBD2; CDR3nt: TGTGCCAGCAGCTTAGTAGAGCGGGAGGGCCTGCAGGAGCAGTACTTC; CDR3aa: CASSLVEREGLQEQYF
v_gene: TRBV5-1; j_gene: TRBJ2-4; d_gene: NA; CDR3nt: TGCGCCAGCAGCTTGGGCAGGGGCGACATTCAGTACTTC; CDR3aa: CASSLGRGDIQYF